This passage covers 4 T cell receptor beta chains from one sample sequenced in a study of T cells in Graves' hyperthyroidism and ophthalmopathy. It was RNA transcripts that yielded the amplified TCR beta CDR3 regions. A set of HTBI primers served as the primers for a first-round RT-PCR of the TCR CDR3. TCRdb fed the multiplex PCR reads into MiXCR, producing one record per CDR3 protein. The sample has about 380,000 distinct CDR3 sequences; approximately 15% are singletons. The sequencing input was blood. All receptors derive from a woman aged 55-75 years with Graves' hyperthyroidism.

This clonotype was seen repeatedly, ten times or more. The gene calls are TRBV6-1 and TRBJ1-2; TRBD1 matches at 7 bases. After removal of 5 bases from V and 4 bases from J, the junction contained 10 bases not matched to a gene. Per germline, CDR1 MNHNS and CDR2 SASEGT. This CDR3 has 15 residues. CDR3 loop: CASSLNWDSLYGYTF. The DNA of the CDR3 is TGTGCCAGCAGTCTTAATTGGGACAGCCTCTATGGCTACACCTTC.

On this clonotype itself: The junction shows a germline mismatch at one end, possibly a read error. The chain recombines TRBV5-4 with TRBJ2-6; TRBD1 matches at 8 bases. This CDR3 contains 17 residues. CDR1 is SGHNT and CDR2 is YYREEE in the germline V gene (reference sequence). CDR3 in amino acids: CACSPGQGSSGANVLTF. CDR3 nucleotides: TGTGCCTGCAGCCCAGGACAGGGCTCCTCTGGGGCCAACGTCCTGACTTTC.

The rearrangement joins TRBV5-1 to TRBJ1-4; D gene ambiguous. Germline V gene sequence: CDR1 SGHRS, CDR2 YFSETQ. The CDR3 sequence is 15 residues long. Trimming left V 5 bases short and J 5 bases short, with 16 bases between. The CDR3 DNA sequence: TGCGCCAGCAGGGGTTCAGAGTCCACGAATGAAAAACTGTTTTTT. Residues: CASRGSESTNEKLFF.

This clonotype was seen many times. The chain couples TRBV24-1 to TRBJ2-5; maybe TRBD2 (5 bases). Trimming shortened V by 3 bases and J by 0 bases, and 10 bases separated the two germline ends. Germline loops: CDR1 KGHDR, CDR2 SFDVKD. There are 15 residues in the CDR3. CDR3 sequence: CATSDTGKYQETQYF. The CDR3 DNA is TGTGCCACCAGTGATACCGGGAAGTACCAAGAGACCCAGTACTTC.